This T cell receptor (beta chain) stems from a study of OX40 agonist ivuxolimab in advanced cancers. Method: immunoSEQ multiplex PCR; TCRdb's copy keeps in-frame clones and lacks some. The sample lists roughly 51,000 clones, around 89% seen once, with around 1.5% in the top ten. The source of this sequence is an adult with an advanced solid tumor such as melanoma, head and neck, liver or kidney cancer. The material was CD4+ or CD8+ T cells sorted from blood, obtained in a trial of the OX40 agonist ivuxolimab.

The CDR3 loop is CASGGSGTGIISGANVLTF. The CDR3 DNA is TGTGCCAGCGGGGGTTCCGGGACAGGGATCATCTCTGGGGCCAACGTCCTGACTTTC. The V gene is TRBV6-8, the J gene TRBJ2-6, with 9 bases that match TRBD1. Germline V gene sequence: CDR1 MNHGY, CDR2 SAAAGT. After removal of 8 bases from V and 0 bases from J, the junction contained 14 bases not matched to a gene. The CDR3 loop spans 19 amino acids.